This TCR beta chain comes out of a study of cytomegalovirus exposure and HLA in healthy donors. Study-level points and caveats: Later analysis demonstrated an association between a missense DCLRE1C variant and TCR beta V- and J-gene trimming. Presence/absence analyses supposed approximately even sequencing depth among donors. The authors enumerated 150 to 200 TCR beta chains as linked to cytomegalovirus.

The PCR ran on 60 Vbeta and 13 Jbeta primers. The assay was immunoSEQ multiplex PCR, and TCRdb's table has in-frame clones only and misses some. The data contain about 130,000 clones, 75% to 85% of them singletons. Trimming at V came to 2 bases and at J to 3 bases, leaving 11 bases not matched to a gene. The CDR3 length is 18 residues. CDR1 and CDR2 (germline): SNHLY, FYNNEI. The study sampled nominally healthy donors, though unrecorded immune exposures were likely. As for this clone: Its antigen remains unknown.

Sequencing was carried out using PBMCs. The chain couples TRBV2 to TRBJ2-5, with 11 bases identical to TRBD2. The receptor was isolated from a female donor in good health and CMV-seropositive. The CDR3 spells CASSEFRVVTSGKETQYF. The CDR3 DNA reads as TGTGCCAGCAGTGAATTTCGAGTCGTGACTAGCGGGAAAGAGACCCAGTACTTC.